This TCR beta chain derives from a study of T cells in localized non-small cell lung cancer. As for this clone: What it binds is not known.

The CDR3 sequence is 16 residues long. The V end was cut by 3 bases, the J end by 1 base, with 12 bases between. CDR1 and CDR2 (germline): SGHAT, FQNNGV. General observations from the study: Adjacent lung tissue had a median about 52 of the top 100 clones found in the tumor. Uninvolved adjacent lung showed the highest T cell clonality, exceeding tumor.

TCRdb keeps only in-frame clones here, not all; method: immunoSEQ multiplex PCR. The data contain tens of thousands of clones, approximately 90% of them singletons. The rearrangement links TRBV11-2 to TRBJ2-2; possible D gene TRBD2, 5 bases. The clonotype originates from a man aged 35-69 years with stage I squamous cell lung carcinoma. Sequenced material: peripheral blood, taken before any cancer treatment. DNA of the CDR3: TGTGCCAGCAGCTTTAGTGCCGCGGGGAACACCGGGGAGCTGTTTTTT. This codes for CASSFSAAGNTGELFF.